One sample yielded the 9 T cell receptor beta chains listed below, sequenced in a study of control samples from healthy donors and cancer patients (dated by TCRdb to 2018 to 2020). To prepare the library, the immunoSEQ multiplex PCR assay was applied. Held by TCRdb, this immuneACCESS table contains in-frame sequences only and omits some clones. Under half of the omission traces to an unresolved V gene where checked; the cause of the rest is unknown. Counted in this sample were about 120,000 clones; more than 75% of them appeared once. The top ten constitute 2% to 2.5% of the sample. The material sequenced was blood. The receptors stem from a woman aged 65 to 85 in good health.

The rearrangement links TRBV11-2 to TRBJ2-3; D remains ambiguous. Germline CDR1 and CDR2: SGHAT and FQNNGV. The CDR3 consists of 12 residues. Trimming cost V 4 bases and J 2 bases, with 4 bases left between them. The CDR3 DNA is TGTGCCAGCAGCTCAATCACAGATACGCAGTATTTT. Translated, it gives CASSSITDTQYF.

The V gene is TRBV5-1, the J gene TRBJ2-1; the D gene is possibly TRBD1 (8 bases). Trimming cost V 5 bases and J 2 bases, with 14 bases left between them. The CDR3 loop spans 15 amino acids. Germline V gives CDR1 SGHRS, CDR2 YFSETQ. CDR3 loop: CASRIQGGTYNEQFF. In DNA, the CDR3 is TGCGCCAGCAGAATACAGGGGGGGACCTACAATGAGCAGTTCTTC. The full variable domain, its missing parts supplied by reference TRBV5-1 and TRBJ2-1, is KAGVTQTPRYLIKTRGQQVTLSCSPISGHRSVSWYQQTPGQGLQFLFEYFSETQRNKGNFPGRFSGRQFSNSRSEMNVSTLELGDSALYLCASRIQGGTYNEQFFGPGTRLTVL.

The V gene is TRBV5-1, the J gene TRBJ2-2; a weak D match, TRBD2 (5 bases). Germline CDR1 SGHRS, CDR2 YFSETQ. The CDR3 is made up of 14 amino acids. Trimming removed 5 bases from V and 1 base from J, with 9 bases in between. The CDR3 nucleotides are TGCGCCAGCAGATCGAGCGGGAACACCGGGGAGCTGTTTTTT. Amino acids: CASRSSGNTGELFF.

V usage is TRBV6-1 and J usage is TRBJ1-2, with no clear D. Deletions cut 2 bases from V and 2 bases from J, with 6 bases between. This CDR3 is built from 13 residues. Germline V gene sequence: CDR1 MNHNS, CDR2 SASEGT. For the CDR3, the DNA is TGTGCCAGCAGTGAACAGGTGAACTATGGCTACACCTTC. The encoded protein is CASSEQVNYGYTF.

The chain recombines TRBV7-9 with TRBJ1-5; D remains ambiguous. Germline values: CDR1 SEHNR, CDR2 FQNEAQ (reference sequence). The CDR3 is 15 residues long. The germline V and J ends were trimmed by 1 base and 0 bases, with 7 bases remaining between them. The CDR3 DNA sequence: TGTGCCAGCAGCTTAGGGAGTTATAGCAATCAGCCCCAGCATTTT. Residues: CASSLGSYSNQPQHF.

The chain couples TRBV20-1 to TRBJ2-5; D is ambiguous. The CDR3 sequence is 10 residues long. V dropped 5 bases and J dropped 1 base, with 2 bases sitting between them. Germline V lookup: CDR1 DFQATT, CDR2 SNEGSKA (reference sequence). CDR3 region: CSAAQETQYF. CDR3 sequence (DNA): TGCAGTGCTGCCCAAGAGACCCAGTACTTC.

CDR3 residues: CASSSDSYYGYTF. The CDR3 DNA is TGCGCCAGCAGCTCGGACAGCTACTATGGCTACACCTTC. The chain combines TRBV5-1 with TRBJ1-2; possible D gene TRBD1, 6 bases. V lost 3 bases and J lost 3, with 9 bases in between. There are 13 residues in the CDR3. Germline lookup yields CDR1 SGHRS and CDR2 YFSETQ.

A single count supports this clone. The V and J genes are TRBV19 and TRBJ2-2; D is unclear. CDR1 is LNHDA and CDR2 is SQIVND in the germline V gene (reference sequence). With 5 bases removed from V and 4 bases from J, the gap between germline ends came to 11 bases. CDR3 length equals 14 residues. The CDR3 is CASSERVLTGELFF. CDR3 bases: TGTGCCAGTAGTGAAAGAGTACTCACCGGGGAGCTGTTTTTT.

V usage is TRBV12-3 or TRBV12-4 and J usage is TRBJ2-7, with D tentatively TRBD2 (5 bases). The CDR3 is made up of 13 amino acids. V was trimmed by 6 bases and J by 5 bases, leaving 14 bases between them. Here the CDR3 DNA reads TGTGCCAGCAGCCCCTCGTACGGGAACGAGCAGTACTTC. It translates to CASSPSYGNEQYF.